This section outlines one T cell receptor (beta chain) sequence together with its context. Without the conserved terminal phenylalanine or tryptophan, this CDR3 likely stems from a read error. The DNA is left out, because the CDR3 cannot be placed on it with certainty; the CDR3 is given as TCRdb lists it. TCRdb's table, derived via immunoSEQ multiplex PCR, lists solely in-frame clones and lacks some. The repertoire holds a few hundred thousand clones, roughly 96% seen once, with approximately 0.3% in the top ten. The data belong to a study of shared clonotypes between healthy human individuals. Overall study: CD4 naive and CD4 memory each took three plates per donor, while CD8 naive took two and CD8 memory one.

CDR1 and CDR2 from the germline V gene are SGHRS and YFSETQ. Counting both end residues, the CDR3 totals 9 amino acids. The TCR was taken from a man aged 25-40 years in good health. The V call is TRBV5-1, the J call TRBJ2-7. Sequenced material: memory CD8+ T cells sorted from blood. Noted subset: CD45RO+ cells pooled with CCR7-negative TemRA cells. This CDR3 is CASSHQHSP.